This entry is about one T cell receptor (beta chain). V lost 2 bases and J lost 4, with 6 bases in between. CDR3 size: 13 residues. CDR1 is SGHNT and CDR2 is YYREEE in the germline V gene (reference sequence). This entry comes from a study of blood T cell repertoires in COVID-19. At the level of the study: Samples representing acute and convalescent COVID-19 were sourced from the United States, Italy and Spain. T cells, B-cell-depleted T cells, or PBMCs provided the cDNA or gDNA that served as material.

In the original workflow: Estimated nucleated cell counts came from reference gene primer amplification. Only in-frame clones appear in the TCRdb table, and some are missing; sequencing was by immunoSEQ multiplex PCR. V and J calls and clone size are given by that table; D and trimming were obtained from the DNA. This sample has around 140,000 clones, with roughly 87% found just once. Source material: peripheral blood. The V and J genes are TRBV5-4 and TRBJ2-2, with a possible D match to TRBD1 (6 bases). The origin of this receptor is a woman aged 45 to 65 with acute or convalescent COVID-19. The CDR3 loop is CASSLQGTGELFF. DNA for the CDR3: TGTGCCAGCAGCTTACAGGGCACCGGGGAGCTGTTTTTT.